One sample yielded the 16 T cell receptor beta chains listed below, sequenced in a study of blood T cell repertoires in COVID-19. TCRdb keeps only in-frame clones here, not all; method: immunoSEQ multiplex PCR. The sample includes 200,000 to 300,000 clones, about 87% of them seen just once. Sequencing was done on a sample of peripheral blood. The source is a woman aged 25 to 39 with COVID-19, enrolled during active disease.

CDR3: CATSTDRGYTEAFF. CDR3 sequence (DNA): TGTGCCACCAGCACCGACAGGGGTTACACTGAAGCTTTCTTT. The chain combines TRBV15 with TRBJ1-1, with TRBD1 identical over 8 bases. Germline loops: CDR1 LNHNV, CDR2 YYDKDF (reference sequence). This CDR3 region has 14 residues. Trimming at V came to 4 bases and at J to 3 bases, leaving 4 bases not matched to a gene.

The chain joins TRBV7-2 to TRBJ2-5, with a possible D match to TRBD1 (5 bases). Germline CDR1 reads SGHTA; CDR2 reads FQGNSA. CDR3 length equals 16 residues. V shed 8 bases and J shed 5 bases, with 24 bases lying between them. CDR3 DNA sequence: TGTGCCAGCCGTCCCTTTGAGACTCTTAAGGGGGAGACCCAGTACTTC. This codes for CASRPFETLKGETQYF. The full variable domain, with the rest looked up from reference TRBV7-2 and TRBJ2-5, is GAGVSQSPSNKVTEKGKDVELRCDPISGHTALYWYRQSLGQGLEFLIYFQGNSAPDKSGLPSDRFSAERTGGSVSTLTIQRTQQEDSAVYLCASRPFETLKGETQYFGPGTRLLVL.

The chain is built from TRBV6-5 and TRBJ1-2; D unresolved. Trimming left V 8 bases short and J 8 bases short, with 15 bases between. CDR3 length: 12 amino acids. CDR1 is MNHEY and CDR2 is SVGAGI in the germline V gene. The CDR3 DNA reads TGTGCCAGCGCTTCCAGGTTAAGCGGCTACACCTTC. It yields the protein CASASRLSGYTF.

The chain has TRBV9 and TRBJ2-2; TRBD1 matches at 10 bases. The CDR3 runs to 15 residues. Trimming cost V 0 bases and J 6 bases; bases outside gene matches: 2. The V gene's germline CDR1 is SGDLS and CDR2 YYNGEE. For the CDR3, the DNA is TGTGCCAGCAGCGTAGAAGGACAGGGGGCCGGGGAGCTGTTTTTT. Protein: CASSVEGQGAGELFF.

To note about this clone: The junction shows a germline mismatch at one end, possibly a read error. The V gene is TRBV7-7, the J gene TRBJ1-1; D gene uncertain. Germline CDR1 and CDR2: SSHAT and FNYEAQ (reference sequence). This CDR3 region has 14 residues. The DNA for the CDR3 is TGTGCTAGCAGTCCGCTGGTCACACCGTCTGAAGCTTTCTTT. Amino acids: CASSPLVTPSEAFF.

The CDR3 DNA reads as TGTGCCAGCAGTTCACAGGGGGCTGACACTGAAGCTTTCTTT. Its protein is CASSSQGADTEAFF. The V gene is TRBV28, the J gene TRBJ1-1; 9 nucleotides match TRBD1. This CDR3 has 14 residues. The germline CDR1 and CDR2 sequences are MDHEN and SYDVKM. J lost 3 bases, V lost 4 bases, and 3 bases had no gene match.

The rearrangement links TRBV11-3 to TRBJ2-7; TRBD2 agrees at 8 bases. This CDR3 comprises 15 residues. With 1 base clipped from V and 5 bases from J, the junction kept 7 bases outside the gene matches. The germline CDR1 and CDR2 sequences are SGHNT and YENEEA. CDR3 bases: TGTGCCAGCAGCTTAGGTGGGACTAGTCCCCACGAGCAGTACGTC. Amino acid sequence: CASSLGGTSPHEQYV.

This clone has just one count. The rearrangement uses TRBV29-1 and TRBJ2-5, with TRBD1 as a possible D gene (6 bases). The CDR3 runs to 14 residues. The germline V gene encodes CDR1 SQVTM and CDR2 ANQGSEA. Deletions cut 0 bases from V and 5 bases from J, with 13 bases between. CDR3 sequence: CSVEEWAGDETQYF. The CDR3 nucleotides are TGCAGCGTTGAAGAGTGGGCAGGGGATGAGACCCAGTACTTC.

The gene calls are TRBV27 and TRBJ1-5; 7 bases map to TRBD1. J was trimmed by 6 bases and V by 5 bases; bases with no gene match: 7. CDR3 size: 14 residues. Germline V gene data show CDR1 as MNHEY and CDR2 as SMNVEV (reference sequence). CDR3 DNA: TGTGCCAGCAGTATACAGGGGTATGGTCAGCCCCAGCATTTT. Its protein is CASSIQGYGQPQHF.

This clone was found a few times. This rearrangement joins TRBV19 to TRBJ2-5, with 8 bases identical to TRBD1. Germline CDR1 is LNHDA and CDR2 is SQIVND (reference sequence). The CDR3 contains 14 residues. The V gene end was trimmed by 6 bases and the J gene end by 3 bases; junction bases not matched to a gene: 6. The CDR3 DNA reads as TGTGCCAGTAGGACCGGGACAGGCGAAGAGACCCAGTACTTC. Translated: CASRTGTGEETQYF.

The chain is built from TRBV25-1 and TRBJ2-1; possible D gene TRBD2, 5 bases. Germline loops: CDR1 MGHDK, CDR2 SYGVNS. V shed 4 bases and J shed 5 bases, with 24 bases lying between them. There are 18 residues in the CDR3. This chain's CDR3 is CASSGPLPSSRKDNEQFF. The CDR3, as DNA: TGTGCCAGCAGTGGCCCCTTACCCTCTAGCCGGAAAGACAATGAGCAGTTCTTC.

The chain employs TRBV2 and TRBJ1-1; D remains ambiguous. Germline CDR1 is SNHLY and CDR2 is FYNNEI. Trimming removed 7 bases from V and 6 bases from J, with 12 bases in between. The length of the CDR3 is 12 residues. The CDR3: CASTLEVAEAFF. In nucleotides, the CDR3 is TGTGCCAGCACGTTGGAGGTGGCTGAAGCTTTCTTT.

This sequence joins TRBV9 and TRBJ2-1; 8 bases map to TRBD2. In germline, CDR1 is SGDLS, CDR2 YYNGEE. This CDR3 has 16 residues. After removal of 4 bases from V and 3 bases from J, the junction contained 9 bases not matched to a gene. The CDR3 DNA reads TGTGCCAGCAGCCCCCGCGGTAGCGGGGACTACAATGAGCAGTTCTTC. This codes for CASSPRGSGDYNEQFF.

V is TRBV28 and J is TRBJ1-2, with TRBD1 as a possible D gene (6 bases). In germline, CDR1 is MDHEN, CDR2 SYDVKM. The germline V and J ends were trimmed by 6 bases and 8 bases, with 22 bases remaining between them. The CDR3 spans 15 residues. The CDR3 nucleotides are TGTGCCAGCAGACCCGTTACGAGGGGGTCTATGGGCTACACCTTC. Amino acid sequence: CASRPVTRGSMGYTF.

The gene calls are TRBV7-2 and TRBJ1-2; possibly TRBD1 for D (5 bases). The CDR3 runs 13 residues. V was clipped by 4 bases and J by 8 bases, with 14 bases between them. Germline V CDR1 and CDR2: SGHTA, FQGNSA. The CDR3 DNA reads TGTGCCAGCAGCTCTCCCGACAGTCGCGGCTACACCTTC. As protein: CASSSPDSRGYTF.

The chain employs TRBV2 and TRBJ1-2, with 7 nucleotides matching TRBD1. J gave up 5 bases and V 6 bases, and 15 bases lay outside the gene matches. Per the germline V gene, CDR1 is SNHLY and CDR2 is FYNNEI. The CDR3 sequence is 16 residues long. The CDR3: CASSADLRDSEYGYTF. The CDR3 region has the DNA TGTGCCAGCAGCGCAGACTTACGGGACAGCGAGTATGGCTACACCTTC.